This T cell receptor beta chain was identified during a study of monozygotic twins with inflammatory bowel disease. Staff drew an approximately 2.5 ml blood sample from each donor. Every TCR library drew on about 4,000 ng of total RNA. In eight separate reactions per sample, cDNA was generated. TCRdb reprocessed the 5' RACE reads; each CDR3 protein has one entry and no DNA is given. This sample's table reports some 160,000 distinct CDR3 sequences. Broader study findings: The data did not back a single strong IBD-associated clonotype or signal.

Details on this clonotype: Its antigen remains unidentified.

The clonotype was recovered from a human donor with ulcerative colitis or Crohn's disease, or a healthy co-twin of an affected twin (not recorded which). Sequenced input: blood.

The chain's CDR3 is CASSQVAGRGEQYF. The V gene is TRBV4-3, the J gene TRBJ2-7; there is no DNA to check the TCRdb D call of TRBD1. CDR3 length: 14 amino acids. CDR1 is LGHNA and CDR2 is YSLEER in the germline V gene.